This T cell receptor (beta chain) was found in a study of post-analysis software for immune sequencing data. Study-level information: The cohort encompassed relapsing-remitting, secondary progressive and progressive-relapsing multiple sclerosis disease courses.

Regarding this clonotype: As yet, its antigen is unknown.

Study-wide results and limits: Among multiple sclerosis patients, normalized Chao1 diversity was significantly below that of controls. Strong co-clustering by F measure was evident for samples that had been prepared in the same batch. Roughly 5 TRBV segments occurring more often in patients than controls included TRBV5-6, TRBV5-1 and TRBV20-1.

Trimming removed 3 bases at V and 1 base at J, with 11 bases between. Looked up from germline, CDR1 is DFQATT and CDR2 is SNEGSKA (reference sequence). The CDR3 totals 14 residues. Included in the TCR beta cDNA libraries were unique molecular identifiers. It was from about 0.98 to 11 million T cells that approximately 500,000 cDNA molecules came. MiXCR, run by TCRdb on the PCR reads, gives a single entry per CDR3 protein. The sample lists some 700,000 distinct CDR3 sequences, approximately 60% occurring once. The source of this sequence is a girl aged 2 to 9 with multiple sclerosis. The specimen was blood. The J gene is TRBJ2-3, the V gene TRBV20-1; D is undetermined. The CDR3 loop reads CSASGGHRTDTQYF. The DNA of the CDR3 is TGCAGTGCTAGCGGTGGGCACCGCACAGATACGCAGTATTTT.